This is a list of T cell receptor beta chains from one sample in a study of blood T cell repertoires in COVID-19. Profiled with immunoSEQ multiplex PCR; TCRdb holds only in-frame clones, not every one. The repertoire holds under 200,000 clones, with approximately 87% as singletons. Sequencing was performed on PBMCs or T cells enriched from blood (not recorded which). The receptors derive from a woman aged 45 to 65 who had recovered from COVID-19. Both conserved end residues are part of each CDR3. Fields, in order: V gene, J gene, D gene, clone size, CDR3 DNA, CDR3 protein. A D gene is named only where the DNA matches it firmly. Part of the rows lack a size; the others show once, few, many or a class for expanded clones.

V: TRBV11-3; J: TRBJ2-2; D: NA; size: NA; DNA: TGTGCCAGCAGCCCTCGCACCGGGGAGCTGTTTTTT; CDR3: CASSPRTGELFF
V: TRBV25-1; J: TRBJ2-7; D: NA; size: NA; DNA: TGTGCCAGCAGTGACACACTATCCTACGAGCAGTACTTC; CDR3: CASSDTLSYEQYF
V: TRBV29-1; J: TRBJ1-1; D: NA; size: NA; DNA: TGCAGCGTAGGGGGTACTGAAGCTTTCTTT; CDR3: CSVGGTEAFF
V: TRBV19; J: TRBJ2-1; D: TRBD2; size: NA; DNA: TGTGCCAGTAGTCCCCTAGCGGGGGGAATCTACAATGAGCAGTTCTTC; CDR3: CASSPLAGGIYNEQFF
V: TRBV18; J: TRBJ1-4; D: NA; size: NA; DNA: TGTGCCAGCTCACCACAGAGGGGGAGTGAAAAACTGTTTTTT; CDR3: CASSPQRGSEKLFF
V: TRBV7-2; J: TRBJ1-3; D: TRBD1; size: once; DNA: TGTGCCAGCAGTCGACGACAGGGTGTGGACACCATATATTTT; CDR3: CASSRRQGVDTIYF
V: TRBV18; J: TRBJ2-3; D: NA; size: NA; DNA: TGTGCCAGCTCAGCTGCGAGCTTTGTCAGCACAGATACGCAGTATTTT; CDR3: CASSAASFVSTDTQYF
V: TRBV29-1; J: TRBJ1-5; D: TRBD1; size: NA; DNA: TGCAGCGTTTCGGGGACAGGGGGCAATCAGCCCCAGCATTTT; CDR3: CSVSGTGGNQPQHF
V: TRBV2; J: TRBJ2-5; D: NA; size: NA; DNA: TGTGCCAGCAGTTCCCAGGGAATCAGGGGCGGAGAGACCCAGTACTTC; CDR3: CASSSQGIRGGETQYF
V: TRBV3-1/TRBV3-2; J: TRBJ1-4; D: TRBD1; size: NA; DNA: TGTGCCAGCAGCCTCCAGGGGGGCGAAAAACTGTTTTTT; CDR3: CASSLQGGEKLFF
V: TRBV25-1; J: TRBJ1-3; D: NA; size: once; DNA: TGTGCCAGCAGTGCCCCCGGCCAGGGGTCCATATATTTT; CDR3: CASSAPGQGSIYF
V: TRBV5-6; J: TRBJ2-2; D: TRBD1; size: NA; DNA: TGTGCCAGCGCAGGGGGCTTGAACACCGGGGAGCTGTTTTTT; CDR3: CASAGGLNTGELFF
V: TRBV6-5; J: TRBJ1-2; D: TRBD1; size: few; DNA: TGTGCCAGCAGCCTCCAGGGGGGCGCGGGAGGCTACACCTTC; CDR3: CASSLQGGAGGYTF
V: TRBV12-5; J: TRBJ2-4; D: NA; size: NA; DNA: TGTGCTAGTGGTTTGACTAGTGGGGCCAAAAACATTCAGTACTTC; CDR3: CASGLTSGAKNIQYF
V: TRBV6-5; J: TRBJ1-2; D: TRBD1; size: NA; DNA: TGTGCCAGCAGCAGGACAGGGAGGAGCCACACCTTC; CDR3: CASSRTGRSHTF
V: TRBV18; J: TRBJ2-1; D: TRBD2; size: NA; DNA: TGTGCCAGCTCACCACCGAGCGGGGGGGGCAATGAGCAGTTCTTC; CDR3: CASSPPSGGGNEQFF
V: TRBV10-3; J: TRBJ1-2; D: NA; size: NA; DNA: TGTGCCATCAGTGAGTCGACTCAAGGGGTCTATGGCTACACCTTC; CDR3: CAISESTQGVYGYTF
V: TRBV5-6; J: TRBJ2-3; D: NA; size: NA; DNA: TGTGCCAGCAGCTTTAAAGGGTCGGGAACAGATACGCAGTATTTT; CDR3: CASSFKGSGTDTQYF
V: TRBV19; J: TRBJ2-1; D: TRBD2; size: NA; DNA: TGTGCCAGTAGTATAGGGCCGGGACTAGCGGGGTTGGGAAATGAGCAGTTCTTC; CDR3: CASSIGPGLAGLGNEQFF
V: TRBV6-5; J: TRBJ1-1; D: NA; size: NA; DNA: TGTGCCAGCAGTTACTCGATCGCGGGTTACACTGAAGCTTTCTTT; CDR3: CASSYSIAGYTEAFF
V: TRBV4-3; J: TRBJ2-7; D: TRBD2; size: NA; DNA: TGCGCCAGCAGCCAGCAACTAGCGGGGGTTACTTCCTACGAGCAGTACTTC; CDR3: CASSQQLAGVTSYEQYF
V: TRBV5-1; J: TRBJ2-3; D: TRBD1; size: NA; DNA: TGCGCCAGCAGGCATAATGGACAGGGGGTACTTAGCACAGATACGCAGTATTTT; CDR3: CASRHNGQGVLSTDTQYF
V: TRBV11-2; J: TRBJ1-2; D: NA; size: NA; DNA: TGTGCCAGCAGCGCCCCCGGGGGGACGGATAACTATGGCTACACCTTC; CDR3: CASSAPGGTDNYGYTF
V: TRBV6-5; J: TRBJ1-1; D: NA; size: few; DNA: TGTGCCAGCAGTTACTCGCGGGGTTTGGGCACTGAAGCTTTCTTT; CDR3: CASSYSRGLGTEAFF
V: TRBV7-2; J: TRBJ1-5; D: TRBD1; size: few; DNA: TGTGCCAGCAGCTTAGAGACAGGGGGCGGGCAGCCCCAGCATTTT; CDR3: CASSLETGGGQPQHF
V: TRBV7-3; J: TRBJ2-2; D: TRBD2; size: NA; DNA: TGTGCCAGCAGCTCCGGGACTAGAGACGCCGGGGAGCTGTTTTTT; CDR3: CASSSGTRDAGELFF
V: TRBV2; J: TRBJ1-6; D: TRBD1; size: NA; DNA: TGTGCCAGCCGGGTGAGGGGACAGTTTTCACCCCTCCACTTT; CDR3: CASRVRGQFSPLHF
V: TRBV19; J: TRBJ1-4; D: NA; size: NA; DNA: TGTGCCAGTGGTAAAGGTGGGGCGGATGAAAAACTGTTTTTT; CDR3: CASGKGGADEKLFF
V: TRBV7-9; J: TRBJ1-2; D: NA; size: NA; DNA: TGTGCCAGCAGCTTTGAACAAGAAGGCTACACCTTC; CDR3: CASSFEQEGYTF
V: TRBV7-3; J: TRBJ2-1; D: TRBD2; size: NA; DNA: TGTGCCAGCAGCTCAGGACTAGTTGTCGATGAGCAGTTCTTC; CDR3: CASSSGLVVDEQFF
V: TRBV5-1; J: TRBJ2-6; D: TRBD1; size: NA; DNA: TGCGCCAGCAGGGGACAGCCGAGCTCTGGGGCCAACGTCCTGACTTTC; CDR3: CASRGQPSSGANVLTF
V: TRBV3-1/TRBV3-2; J: TRBJ2-2; D: TRBD1; size: NA; DNA: TGTGCCAGCAGCCGCAACCGACAGGGCCGCGGGGAGCTGTTTTTT; CDR3: CASSRNRQGRGELFF
V: TRBV3-1/TRBV3-2; J: TRBJ1-2; D: TRBD1; size: NA; DNA: TGTGCCAGCAGGCACACCCCGGGACAGGGGGTTGGCTACACCTTC; CDR3: CASRHTPGQGVGYTF
V: TRBV12-5; J: TRBJ2-2; D: NA; size: few; DNA: TGTGCTAGTGGTTTGCTTAGACAGAGTCCGAACACCGGGGAGCTGTTTTTT; CDR3: CASGLLRQSPNTGELFF
V: TRBV15; J: TRBJ2-5; D: NA; size: NA; DNA: TGTGCCACCAGCAGAGAGGGTGGGGAGGAAGAGACCCAGTACTTC; CDR3: CATSREGGEEETQYF
V: TRBV3-1/TRBV3-2; J: TRBJ1-1; D: NA; size: NA; DNA: TGTGCCAGCAGCTCTGGACAACCCCGGAACACTGAAGCTTTCTTT; CDR3: CASSSGQPRNTEAFF
V: TRBV19; J: TRBJ2-6; D: TRBD1; size: NA; DNA: TGTGCCAGTAGGACAGGGGGCAGTGGGGCCAACGTCCTGACTTTC; CDR3: CASRTGGSGANVLTF
V: TRBV6-5; J: TRBJ1-3; D: NA; size: NA; DNA: TGTGCCAGCAGTTACTCGGGGGGCTCTGGAAACACCATATATTTT; CDR3: CASSYSGGSGNTIYF
V: TRBV4-1; J: TRBJ1-1; D: TRBD1; size: NA; DNA: TGCGCCAGCAGCCCCGACCGGACAGGGGCATACACTGAAGCTTTCTTT; CDR3: CASSPDRTGAYTEAFF
V: TRBV3-1/TRBV3-2; J: TRBJ1-4; D: NA; size: NA; DNA: TGTGCCAGCAGCCCCGTCAATGAAAAACTGTTTTTT; CDR3: CASSPVNEKLFF
V: TRBV7-2; J: TRBJ2-5; D: TRBD2; size: NA; DNA: TGTGCCAGCAGCTTAGGTTTACTAGCGGGGGGACCGAGGGAGACCCAGTACTTC; CDR3: CASSLGLLAGGPRETQYF
V: TRBV5-1; J: TRBJ2-5; D: TRBD2; size: NA; DNA: TGCGCCAGCAGCTGGGAGGGGAACCAAGAGACCCAGTACTTC; CDR3: CASSWEGNQETQYF